This TCR beta chain stems from a study of blood T cell repertoires in COVID-19. About the study: Acute-phase and convalescent COVID-19 samples originated in the United States, Italy and Spain. T cells, B-cell-depleted T cells, or PBMCs supplied cDNA or gDNA.

Under the authors' procedure: Reference gene primer amplification yielded estimated nucleated cell counts. Measured with immunoSEQ multiplex PCR; TCRdb has only the in-frame clones, and not every one. Clone size and V and J calls were adopted from that table, with D and trimming inferred from the DNA. The sample consists of tens of thousands of clones, just over 85% of them appearing once. The sample comprised peripheral blood. This sequence originates from a man between 65 and 80 years old with active or convalescent COVID-19.

The CDR3 region is CASRQGGREYGYTF. The DNA of the CDR3 is TGTGCCAGTCGCCAAGGGGGCAGGGAATATGGCTACACCTTC. The chain joins TRBV19 to TRBJ1-2; 7 bases are a match to TRBD1. This CDR3 is 14 amino acids long. The ends lost 8 bases at V and 5 bases at J; junction bases unmatched: 11. Looked up from germline, CDR1 is LNHDA and CDR2 is SQIVND (reference sequence).